This T cell receptor beta chain is drawn from a study of lung T cells in sarcoidosis with Löfgren's syndrome. Study-wide context: Repertoire analyses centered on Löfgren's syndrome patients. Study-wide findings and caveats: Versus controls, Löfgren's syndrome patients reportedly showed TRAV12-1 and TRBV2 as most expanded. In alpha-beta pairs, TRAV12-1 favored TRBV2, and their CDR3s were homologous. Shared TRAV12-1 and TRBV2 CDR3 motifs were reported across several patients.

This clonotype was counted at least ten times. Its cognate antigen is unknown. The CDR3 has 17 residues. CDR1 is LGHNA, CDR2 YNFKEQ, per germline. With 0 bases clipped from V and 2 bases from J, the junction kept 6 bases outside the gene matches. TCRdb called the reads again in MiXCR, with one record for every CDR3 protein. The data contain roughly 20,000 distinct CDR3 sequences, less than 25% of them singletons. Source material: CD4+ T cells from PBMCs. This sequence joins TRBV4-2 and TRBJ2-3; 9 nucleotides line up with TRBD2. This TCR was recovered from a human donor with sarcoidosis (Löfgren's syndrome or another form), or a control subject (not recorded which). The CDR3 DNA reads as TGTGCCAGCAGCCAAGAGTCAGCGGGAGGCCTCACAGATACGCAGTATTTT. This gives the protein CASSQESAGGLTDTQYF.